These 20 T cell receptor beta chains were sequenced from one sample in a study of T cell changes during pregnancy in multiple sclerosis. Generated by immunoSEQ multiplex PCR, the TCRdb table keeps only in-frame clones and is missing some. The table lists some 140,000 clones, roughly 97% of them singletons. Source: peripheral blood, taken after pregnancy. The origin of the receptors is a female donor with multiple sclerosis, enrolled in a pregnancy study.

This chain links TRBV5-1 with TRBJ2-5; D perhaps matches TRBD2 (5 bases). The V and J ends lost 4 bases and 1 base respectively, with 20 bases between them. CDR1 SGHRS and CDR2 YFSETQ come from the germline V gene. The CDR3 has 17 residues. Here the CDR3 DNA reads TGCGCCAGCAGCCGGACTTCTGCTCCATTGGCCCAAGAGACCCAGTACTTC. This translates into CASSRTSAPLAQETQYF.

This clone showed up just once. The genes are TRBV6-5 and TRBJ2-1, with D tentatively TRBD2 (6 bases). The CDR3 extends over 11 amino acids. Looked up from germline, CDR1 is MNHEY and CDR2 is SVGAGI. Trimming shortened V by 2 bases and J by 10 bases, and 6 bases separated the two germline ends. CDR3 coding DNA: TGTGCCAGCAGTTACAGCGGGGAGCAGTTCTTC. Amino acids: CASSYSGEQFF.

V is TRBV19 and J is TRBJ2-1, with TRBD2 matching 11 bases. CDR1 is LNHDA, CDR2 SQIVND, per germline (reference sequence). The CDR3 covers 16 residues. V was clipped by 1 base and J by 4 bases; unmatched bases: 3. CDR3 bases: TGTGCCAGTAGTATAGTAGGGACTAGCGGATACAATGAGCAGTTCTTC. This sequence encodes CASSIVGTSGYNEQFF.

The V and J genes are TRBV27 and TRBJ2-1; 10 nucleotides line up with TRBD1. From germline, CDR1 is MNHEY and CDR2 SMNVEV (reference sequence). The CDR3 extends over 15 amino acids. The ends lost 6 bases at V and 4 bases at J; junction bases unmatched: 6. The CDR3 coding sequence is TGTGCCAGCAGGTCGGGACAGGGGTCGTACAATGAGCAGTTCTTC. It yields the protein CASRSGQGSYNEQFF.

This clone was recorded a few times. The chain joins TRBV2 to TRBJ1-2; 9 nucleotides line up with TRBD1. The CDR3 totals 13 residues. V trimming: 7 bases; J trimming: 6 bases; junction bases outside the gene matches: 6. Per the germline V gene, CDR1 is SNHLY and CDR2 is FYNNEI. For the CDR3, the DNA is TGTGCCAGCACGGGGACAGGGAAGAATGGCTACACCTTC. As protein: CASTGTGKNGYTF. Using reference TRBV2 and TRBJ1-2 for the parts outside the CDR3, the full variable domain is EPEVTQTPSHQVTQMGQEVILRCVPISNHLYFYWYRQILGQKVEFLVSFYNNEISEKSEIFDDQFSVERPDGSNFTLKIRSTKLEDSAMYFCASTGTGKNGYTFGSGTRLTVV.

The CDR3 nucleotides read TGTGCCAGCAGCGCCTGGACTAGCGGGATGGGCGATACGCAGTATTTT. Protein: CASSAWTSGMGDTQYF. This chain connects TRBV7-2 to TRBJ2-3, with 12 bases identical to TRBD2. CDR1 is SGHTA and CDR2 is FQGNSA in the germline V gene. This CDR3 is 16 amino acids long. Trimming cost V 5 bases and J 6 bases; bases outside gene matches: 9.

The chain links TRBV4-1 to TRBJ1-4; D perhaps matches TRBD1 (5 bases). The V end lost 1 base, the J end lost 0 bases, and 9 bases lay between the germline ends. There are 16 residues in the CDR3. Germline V gene lookup returns CDR1 MGHRA and CDR2 YSYEKL. The CDR3 loop reads CASSQVGGSTNEKLFF. In DNA form, the CDR3 reads TGCGCCAGCAGCCAAGTTGGGGGGTCAACTAATGAAAAACTGTTTTTT.

The chain links TRBV30 to TRBJ2-7; a possible D gene is TRBD1 (5 bases). Germline CDR1 is GTSNPN and CDR2 is SVGIG (reference sequence). CDR3 length equals 12 residues. V dropped 3 bases and J dropped 5 bases, with 11 bases sitting between them. The CDR3 DNA is TGTGCCTGGAGAGGCAGGGATAACGAGCAGTACTTC. This translates into CAWRGRDNEQYF.

The V gene is TRBV5-5, the J gene TRBJ2-7; D perhaps matches TRBD2 (5 bases). CDR3 length: 13 amino acids. Between the trimmed V and J ends, which lost 2 bases and 3 bases, there was a span of 9 bases. Germline values: CDR1 SGHKS, CDR2 YYEKEE (reference sequence). As DNA, the CDR3 is TGTGCCAGCAGCTTCGGGATTATCTACGAGCAGTACTTC. It yields the protein CASSFGIIYEQYF. Full variable domain (outside the CDR3, taken from reference TRBV5-5 and TRBJ2-7): DAGVTQSPTHLIKTRGQQVTLRCSPISGHKSVSWYQQVLGQGPQFIFQYYEKEERGRGNFPDRFSARQFPNYSSELNVNALLLGDSALYLCASSFGIIYEQYFGPGTRLTVT.

This clone occurred once. This chain joins TRBV11-2 and TRBJ1-2, with 11 bases matching TRBD1. The CDR3 consists of 17 residues. Germline V lookup: CDR1 SGHAT, CDR2 FQNNGV. Unmatched junction bases numbered 10, after V lost 3 bases and J lost 4 bases. Written as DNA, the CDR3 is TGTGCCAGCAGCTTCGGACAGGGGGCGGTCAATTCCTATGGCTACACCTTC. It is translated as CASSFGQGAVNSYGYTF. Supplemented by reference TRBV11-2 and TRBJ1-2, the full variable domain reads EAGVAQSPRYKIIEKRQSVAFWCNPISGHATLYWYQQILGQGPKLLIQFQNNGVVDDSQLPKDRFSAERLKGVDSTLKIQPAKLEDSAVYLCASSFGQGAVNSYGYTFGSGTRLTVV.

This clone was observed once. The V gene is TRBV7-9, the J gene TRBJ2-6, with 7 positions matching TRBD2. The CDR3 is 18 residues long. After removal of 4 bases from V and 0 bases from J, the junction contained 9 bases not matched to a gene. Germline CDR1 SEHNR, CDR2 FQNEAQ (reference sequence). This chain's CDR3 is CASSSREKGFSGANVLTF. CDR3 coding DNA: TGTGCCAGCAGCTCGCGGGAGAAGGGATTCTCTGGGGCCAACGTCCTGACTTTC.

The chain carries TRBV7-9 and TRBJ2-7; tentative D call: TRBD1 (6 bases). The germline gives CDR1 SEHNR, CDR2 FQNEAQ (reference sequence). The CDR3 has 16 amino acids. V was shortened by 1 base and J by 2 bases, with 15 bases between the two germline ends. The CDR3, as DNA: TGTGCCAGCAGCTTAGACCGAGAGGGGGTTACCTACGAGCAGTACTTC. It specifies CASSLDREGVTYEQYF.

This chain joins TRBV5-1 and TRBJ2-1; no reliable D call. V lost 4 bases, J lost 9 bases, and 14 bases lay in between. This CDR3 has 13 amino acids. Germline V gene lookup returns CDR1 SGHRS and CDR2 YFSETQ. The CDR3 spells CASSRPAGTEQFF. The CDR3 region has the DNA TGCGCCAGCAGCCGGCCCGCAGGCACTGAGCAGTTCTTC.

The V and J genes are TRBV30 and TRBJ2-5, with TRBD2 identical over 8 bases. Trimming took 3 bases from V and 5 from J; bases not matched to a gene: 8. Looked up from germline, CDR1 is GTSNPN and CDR2 is SVGIG (reference sequence). The CDR3 is made up of 14 amino acids. The CDR3 DNA follows: TGTGCCTGGAGCCCGGGGGGGTGGAGGGAGACCCAGTACTTC. This codes for CAWSPGGWRETQYF.

The V and J genes are TRBV7-2 and TRBJ2-5, with 9 bases fitting TRBD2. CDR3 size: 17 residues. Unmatched junction bases numbered 8, after V lost 1 base and J lost 2 bases. Germline CDR1 is SGHTA and CDR2 is FQGNSA. CDR3 in amino acids: CASSLVGGTSFQETQYF. CDR3 sequence (DNA): TGTGCCAGCAGCTTAGTGGGGGGGACTAGCTTTCAAGAGACCCAGTACTTC. Looking up the rest from reference TRBV7-2 and TRBJ2-5 gives the full variable domain: GAGVSQSPSNKVTEKGKDVELRCDPISGHTALYWYRQSLGQGLEFLIYFQGNSAPDKSGLPSDRFSAERTGGSVSTLTIQRTQQEDSAVYLCASSLVGGTSFQETQYFGPGTRLLVL.

This chain connects TRBV2 to TRBJ2-1; 7 nucleotides line up with TRBD2. Germline CDR1 SNHLY, CDR2 FYNNEI. The CDR3 totals 14 residues. V gave up 6 bases and J gave up 5 bases; unmatched junction bases: 7. The CDR3 sequence is CASSRTSWNNEQFF. In DNA, the CDR3 is TGTGCCAGCAGCCGGACTAGTTGGAACAATGAGCAGTTCTTC.

The chain joins TRBV6-5 to TRBJ2-7; D ambiguous. The CDR3 has 13 amino acids. The germline CDR1 and CDR2 sequences are MNHEY and SVGAGI. Trimming took off 4 bases at V and 3 bases at J, with 10 bases between the two ends. The CDR3 spells CASSSRPGYEQYF. CDR3 bases: TGTGCCAGCAGTTCGCGACCGGGCTACGAGCAGTACTTC.

The chain links TRBV9 to TRBJ1-1; TRBD1 matches 7 bases. The CDR3 is made up of 13 amino acids. Germline V gives CDR1 SGDLS, CDR2 YYNGEE. Trimming took 1 base from V and 7 from J; bases not matched to a gene: 4. The CDR3 nucleotides are TGTGCCAGCAGCGTAAGGGACAGCAATGAAGCTTTCTTT. Translation: CASSVRDSNEAFF.

The chain employs TRBV23-1 and TRBJ2-5, with D possibly matching TRBD1 (6 bases). Being an ORF, TRBV23-1 has a function that is uncertain. This CDR3 contains 16 residues. Trimming took off 0 bases at V and 0 bases at J, with 11 bases between the two ends. This chain's CDR3 is CASSQSTGTNQETQYF. CDR3 nucleotides: TGCGCCAGCAGTCAATCGACCGGGACAAACCAAGAGACCCAGTACTTC.

V gene TRBV5-1 combines with J gene TRBJ1-5; 7 bases agree with TRBD1. In germline, CDR1 is SGHRS, CDR2 YFSETQ. The CDR3 is 13 residues long. V lost 1 base and J lost 6; bases outside the gene matches: 1. The CDR3 nucleotides are TGCGCCAGCAGCTTGCAGGGGGGTCAGCCCCAGCATTTT. This gives the protein CASSLQGGQPQHF.